One sample yielded the 5 T cell receptor beta chains listed below, sequenced in a study of CD8 T cells in ankylosing spondylitis. What these receptors recognize is not known. Each CDR3 protein gets one entry after TCRdb re-called the 5' RACE reads with MiXCR. The sample holds some 220,000 distinct CDR3 sequences, roughly 6.6% seen once. Study-level points and caveats: A motif of seven or eight highly homologous TCR beta variants was seen as apparently characteristic of ankylosing spondylitis blood.

Sequences were obtained from blood, either unsorted or a sorted T cell fraction (not recorded which). These receptors were obtained from a male donor with ankylosing spondylitis.

The rearrangement links TRBV10-1 to TRBJ2-1; D could derive from TRBD1 or TRBD2 (5 bases each). CDR3 length equals 13 residues. Germline CDR1 reads WNHNN; CDR2 reads SYGVQD (reference sequence). The V end lost 3 bases, the J end lost 8 bases, and 11 bases lay between the germline ends. The CDR3 region has the DNA TGCGCCAGCAGTGACTTTTTGGGGGATGAGCAGTTCTTC. It codes for CASSDFLGDEQFF.

This clonotype was detected ten times or more. The CDR3: CASADRGPNTEAFF. CDR3 nucleotides: TGTGCCAGCGCCGATAGGGGGCCGAACACTGAAGCTTTCTTT. This chain uses TRBV27 with TRBJ1-1, with TRBD1 identical over 7 bases. This CDR3 is 14 amino acids long. V shed 8 bases, J shed 1 base, and the junction held 7 bases outside the gene matches. Germline V gene lookup returns CDR1 MNHEY and CDR2 SMNVEV (reference sequence).

This clonotype came up many times. This chain links TRBV6-1 with TRBJ2-7; the match to TRBD2 covers 9 bases. CDR3 length: 14 residues. Losses at the gene ends were 6 bases for V and 1 base for J; bases not matched to a gene: 4. Germline V gene lookup returns CDR1 MNHNS and CDR2 SASEGT. This CDR3 is CASSPSGRSYEQYF. The CDR3, as DNA: TGTGCCAGCAGCCCGAGCGGGAGGTCCTACGAGCAGTACTTC.

The chain carries TRBV20-1 and TRBJ2-7; the D gene is possibly TRBD1 (6 bases). Trimming cost V 0 bases and J 1 base, with 13 bases left between them. Looked up from germline, CDR1 is DFQATT and CDR2 is SNEGSKA (reference sequence). The CDR3 totals 15 residues. In DNA form, the CDR3 reads TGCAGTGCTAGAGACACAACAGGGACATCCTACGAGCAGTACTTC. This encodes CSARDTTGTSYEQYF.

The gene calls are TRBV15 and TRBJ1-2; no clear D. The CDR3 totals 15 residues. The ends were cut back, 0 bases at V and 1 base at J, with 9 bases in the middle. Germline V gene data show CDR1 as LNHNV and CDR2 as YYDKDF (reference sequence). The CDR3 here is CATSRDQQDNYGYTF. The CDR3 coding sequence is TGTGCCACCAGCAGAGACCAGCAGGATAACTATGGCTACACCTTC.